These T cell receptor beta chains were read from a single sample in a study of cytomegalovirus exposure and HLA in healthy donors. Only in-frame clones appear in the TCRdb table, and some are missing; sequencing was by immunoSEQ multiplex PCR. Of 250,000 to 350,000 clones listed, about nine tenths are singletons. Sequenced: PBMCs. Receptor source: a man between 35 and 55 years old in good health and CMV-seropositive. Each CDR3 is given with its conserved first and last residue. Each record gives: CDR3 protein, V gene, J gene, D gene. D genes are given only for firm matches.

CASSQEITGTYGYTF	TRBV4-2	TRBJ1-2	NA
CASSSPIQGEQYF	TRBV27	TRBJ2-5	TRBD1
CASSWTSGEQYF	TRBV5-1	TRBJ2-7	TRBD2
CASPRDTPYEQYF	TRBV27	TRBJ2-7	NA
CASNRQGHNEQFF	TRBV7-2	TRBJ2-1	TRBD1
CASSRTSGSYEQYF	TRBV28	TRBJ2-7	TRBD2
CASSPLGPGGGEAFF	TRBV28	TRBJ1-1	TRBD1
CASSPRARVSTGELFF	TRBV7-3	TRBJ2-2	NA
CAWSRPGQASF	TRBV30	TRBJ2-7	TRBD1
CASSLGTAAGYTF	TRBV27	TRBJ1-2	TRBD1
CASNPGQGWGWYF	TRBV19	TRBJ2-7	TRBD1
CASSQDVNRGYNEQFF	TRBV4-1	TRBJ2-1	TRBD1
CASRILAAYNEQFF	TRBV6-5	TRBJ2-1	TRBD2
CASSYRLAGGPDTQYF	TRBV5-6	TRBJ2-3	TRBD2
CASSLTGGAGANVLTF	TRBV6-4	TRBJ2-6	TRBD1
CASSFGRGETQYF	TRBV27	TRBJ2-5	NA
CASSYSWQDYGYTF	TRBV6-5	TRBJ1-2	NA
CASSAAGQALYEQYF	TRBV9	TRBJ2-7	TRBD1
CSVVIRGKYNEQFF	TRBV29-1	TRBJ2-1	NA
CSVGSGGGEETQYF	TRBV29-1	TRBJ2-5	NA
CASSPEAREQYF	TRBV2	TRBJ2-7	NA
CASSDPARMNTEAFF	TRBV6-1	TRBJ1-1	NA
CASSERGEMSEQYF	TRBV7-9	TRBJ2-7	NA
CASSLDRQGTYEQYF	TRBV7-2	TRBJ2-7	TRBD1
CAISESIIPTSGRKETQYF	TRBV10-3	TRBJ2-5	TRBD2
CASSTGTSGQETQYF	TRBV19	TRBJ2-5	TRBD2
CASSEAGLAGVHNEQFF	TRBV6-4	TRBJ2-1	TRBD2
CASDSGQSGQPQHF	TRBV9	TRBJ1-5	NA
CASSPRLAGGFGLTDTQYF	TRBV5-6	TRBJ2-3	TRBD2
CASSLDSRVRIGELFF	TRBV11-2	TRBJ2-2	NA
CASRFGSGRAQETQYF	TRBV11-2	TRBJ2-5	TRBD2
CASSQGLGAPRFSPGELFF	TRBV4-3	TRBJ2-2	NA
CASSGAIGTAVREAFF	TRBV2	TRBJ1-1	TRBD1
CASSSLLGQGYEQPQHF	TRBV28	TRBJ1-5	TRBD1
CASTPSGTGEGQPQHF	TRBV28	TRBJ1-5	TRBD1
CASSRREGGEQYF	TRBV19	TRBJ2-7	TRBD2
CASSTTRRGRTDTQYF	TRBV28	TRBJ2-3	NA
CASSPRFAGAKQYF	TRBV18	TRBJ2-7	NA
CASSSRLAGMNEQFF	TRBV28	TRBJ2-1	TRBD2
CASSQGQLTDTQYF	TRBV28	TRBJ2-3	NA
CASSKKPAGGLRGNQPQHF	TRBV7-8	TRBJ1-5	TRBD1
CASSLFGTKYSNQPQHF	TRBV7-8	TRBJ1-5	NA
CASSTTGDQPQHF	TRBV7-9	TRBJ1-5	TRBD1
CASSMGPGVYTEAFF	TRBV19	TRBJ1-1	NA
CASSLSASSGSPGYEQYF	TRBV27	TRBJ2-7	TRBD2
CASSPPISVTEAFF	TRBV9	TRBJ1-1	NA
CASSSGLAGVRPYEQYF	TRBV7-8	NA	TRBD2
CASSFHLAILTYEQYF	TRBV28	NA	NA
CASSPTSGSDYEQYF	TRBV18	TRBJ2-7	TRBD2
CASSPGPEQDEQFF	TRBV4-2	TRBJ2-1	NA
CASRPSGSHEQYF	TRBV27	TRBJ2-7	TRBD2
CASSQDGLAGLSYNEQFF	TRBV4-1	TRBJ2-1	TRBD2
CASSLPLSTEAFF	TRBV5-5	TRBJ1-1	NA
CASSDSRAGGFYEQYF	TRBV6-4	TRBJ2-7	TRBD2
CASSYITGSQPQHF	TRBV6-6	TRBJ1-5	NA
CASSLDGGSSYNEQFF	TRBV5-1	TRBJ2-1	NA
CAGGQGNSYNEQFF	TRBV6-1	TRBJ2-1	TRBD1
CASSLLGQSQETQYF	TRBV7-2	TRBJ2-5	NA
CASSFEGTGGYGYTF	TRBV7-8	TRBJ1-2	TRBD1